This T cell receptor beta chain was captured by sequencing in a study of T cells after yellow fever vaccination. CDR3 length equals 15 residues. The ends lost 2 bases at V and 2 bases at J; junction bases unmatched: 3. The germline V gene has CDR1 MNHEY and CDR2 SVGEGT. TCRdb reprocessed the 5' RACE reads with MiXCR, giving one entry per CDR3 protein. This table has 150,000 to 200,000 distinct CDR3 sequences, 9.3% appearing once. The origin of this receptor is a man younger than 35 who received the YFV17D yellow fever vaccine. The V call is TRBV6-2 or TRBV6-3, the J call TRBJ2-5, with TRBD2 identical over 9 bases. The starting material was CD8+ T cells sorted from PBMCs, obtained 45 days after the yellow fever booster vaccination. The CDR3 sequence: CASSYLAGRQETQYF. The CDR3 region has the DNA TGTGCCAGCAGTTACCTAGCGGGGAGACAAGAGACCCAGTACTTC.